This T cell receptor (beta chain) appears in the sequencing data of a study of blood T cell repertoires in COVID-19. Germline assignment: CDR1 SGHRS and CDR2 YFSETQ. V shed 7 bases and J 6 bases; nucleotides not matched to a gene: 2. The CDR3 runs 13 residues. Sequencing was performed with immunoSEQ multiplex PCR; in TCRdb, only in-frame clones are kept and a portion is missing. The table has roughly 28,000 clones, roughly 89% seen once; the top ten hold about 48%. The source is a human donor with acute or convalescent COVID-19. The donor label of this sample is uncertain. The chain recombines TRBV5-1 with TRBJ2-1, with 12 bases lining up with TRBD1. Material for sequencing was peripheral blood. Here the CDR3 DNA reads TGCGCCAGCGGGACAGGGGGCTCCAATGAGCAGTTCTTC. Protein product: CASGTGGSNEQFF.